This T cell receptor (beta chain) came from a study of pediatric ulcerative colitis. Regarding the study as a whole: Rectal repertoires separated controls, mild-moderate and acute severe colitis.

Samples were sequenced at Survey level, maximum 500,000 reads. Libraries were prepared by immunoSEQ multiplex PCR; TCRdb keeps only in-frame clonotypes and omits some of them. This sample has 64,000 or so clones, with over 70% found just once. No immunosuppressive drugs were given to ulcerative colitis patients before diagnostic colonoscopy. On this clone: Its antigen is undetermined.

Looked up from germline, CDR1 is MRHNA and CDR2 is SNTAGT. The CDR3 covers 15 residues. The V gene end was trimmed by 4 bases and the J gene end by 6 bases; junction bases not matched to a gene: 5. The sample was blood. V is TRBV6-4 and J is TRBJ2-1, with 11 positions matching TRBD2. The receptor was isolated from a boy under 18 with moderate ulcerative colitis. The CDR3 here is CASSGSSGRSNEQFF. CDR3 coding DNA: TGTGCCAGCAGTGGTTCTAGCGGGAGGTCCAATGAGCAGTTCTTC.